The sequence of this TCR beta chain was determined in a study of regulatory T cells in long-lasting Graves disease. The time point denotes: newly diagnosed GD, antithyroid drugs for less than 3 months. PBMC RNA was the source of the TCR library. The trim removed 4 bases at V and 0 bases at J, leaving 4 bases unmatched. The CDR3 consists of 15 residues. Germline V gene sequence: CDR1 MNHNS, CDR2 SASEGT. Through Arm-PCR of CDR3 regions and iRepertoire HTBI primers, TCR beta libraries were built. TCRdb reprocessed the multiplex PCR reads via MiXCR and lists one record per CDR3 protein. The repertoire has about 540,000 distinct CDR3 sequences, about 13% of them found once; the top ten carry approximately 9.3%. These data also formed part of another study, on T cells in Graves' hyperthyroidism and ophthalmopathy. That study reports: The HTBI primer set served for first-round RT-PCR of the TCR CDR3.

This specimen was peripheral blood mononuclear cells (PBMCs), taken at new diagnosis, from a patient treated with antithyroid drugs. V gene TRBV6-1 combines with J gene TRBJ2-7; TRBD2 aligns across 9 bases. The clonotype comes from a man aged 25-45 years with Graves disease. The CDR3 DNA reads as TGTGCCAGCAGTGGGGGGACTAGCATCTCCTACGAGCAGTACTTC. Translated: CASSGGTSISYEQYF.